The 6 T cell receptor beta chains given below trace back to one sample, sequenced in a study of blood T cell repertoires in COVID-19. This table comes from immunoSEQ multiplex PCR, and its TCRdb copy is limited to in-frame clones, with some not included. The sample records roughly 300,000 clones, nearly 90% being singletons. The sample was peripheral blood. The receptor set was obtained from a man aged 18 to 30 with active or convalescent COVID-19.

The sample holds one count of this clone. The rearrangement uses TRBV9 and TRBJ2-1, with 8 bases that match TRBD1. The CDR3 totals 15 residues. V was clipped by 3 bases and J by 4 bases; unmatched bases: 6. Germline lookup yields CDR1 SGDLS and CDR2 YYNGEE. The CDR3, as DNA: TGTGCCAGCAGCGGGACCAGGGGGCGTTACAATGAGCAGTTCTTC. It codes for CASSGTRGRYNEQFF.

The V gene is TRBV19, the J gene TRBJ2-5, with TRBD2 as a possible D gene (6 bases). This CDR3 spans 14 amino acids. V was cut by 5 bases and J by 2 bases, with 12 bases left in between. Germline V gives CDR1 LNHDA, CDR2 SQIVND (reference sequence). The CDR3, as DNA: TGTGCCAGTAGTGTGGGACTTCGGCAAGAGACCCAGTACTTC. Translation gives CASSVGLRQETQYF.

The J gene is TRBJ1-4, the V gene TRBV5-6; D is ambiguous. CDR1 and CDR2 (germline): SGHDT, YYEEEE. V was trimmed by 0 bases and J by 4 bases, leaving 10 bases between them. The CDR3 has 15 amino acids. CDR3 sequence (DNA): TGTGCCAGCAGCTTGGTAACAGATTATAATGAAAAACTGTTTTTT. This codes for CASSLVTDYNEKLFF.

This chain connects TRBV5-1 to TRBJ2-3; 16 bases are shared with TRBD2. The CDR3 consists of 21 residues. Trimming took 1 base from V and 5 from J; bases not matched to a gene: 16. In germline, CDR1 is SGHRS, CDR2 YFSETQ. CDR3 loop: CASSLFSTPGLAGGLKDTQYF. CDR3 nucleotides: TGCGCCAGCAGCTTGTTTTCCACTCCGGGACTAGCGGGGGGGCTTAAAGATACGCAGTATTTT.

The rearrangement joins TRBV15 to TRBJ2-3; TRBD2 aligns across 12 bases. CDR3 length: 15 amino acids. The junction had 1 base not matched to a gene; V was cut back by 4 bases and J by 2 bases. Germline V gives CDR1 LNHNV, CDR2 YYDKDF (reference sequence). As DNA, the CDR3 is TGTGCCACCAGCACTAGCGGGGGGGCCACAGATACGCAGTATTTT. This encodes CATSTSGGATDTQYF.

V usage is TRBV12-3 or TRBV12-4 and J usage is TRBJ1-2, with D possibly TRBD1 on 6 matching bases. V was clipped by 7 bases and J by 6 bases, with 12 bases between them. The length of the CDR3 is 12 residues. CDR3 in DNA: TGTGCCAGCAAGGCGGGGGGCCATGGCTACACCTTC. Its protein product is CASKAGGHGYTF.